A single sample is the source of the 29 T cell receptor beta chains below, sequenced in a study of blood T cell repertoires in COVID-19. Clones were sequenced by immunoSEQ multiplex PCR, and TCRdb holds only the in-frame ones, with some missing. The sample shows over 200,000 clones, more than 75% of them seen only once. What was sequenced was peripheral blood. These receptors were obtained from a man between 60 and 70 years old who had recovered from COVID-19.

V usage is TRBV7-3 and J usage is TRBJ2-5, with D perhaps TRBD2 (6 bases). This CDR3 contains 15 residues. Germline CDR1 reads SGHTA; CDR2 reads FQGTGA. V was pared by 1 base and J by 5 bases, with 14 bases between. The CDR3 loop is CASSLSGASGETQYF. CDR3 sequence (DNA): TGTGCCAGCAGCTTAAGCGGGGCCAGCGGGGAGACCCAGTACTTC.

The rearrangement links TRBV5-4 to TRBJ1-4; D remains ambiguous. Germline values: CDR1 SGHNT, CDR2 YYREEE (reference sequence). Trimming shortened V by 0 bases and J by 4 bases, and 13 bases separated the two germline ends. This CDR3 comprises 16 residues. CDR3 sequence (DNA): TGTGCCAGCAGCTTGGGTACGTCAGCGGGTAATGAAAAACTGTTTTTT. This encodes CASSLGTSAGNEKLFF.

This clone was detected only a few times. The rearrangement joins TRBV27 to TRBJ2-1, with 7 bases lining up with TRBD1. Per germline, CDR1 MNHEY and CDR2 SMNVEV (reference sequence). There are 16 residues in the CDR3. Trimming took 1 base from V and 8 from J; bases not matched to a gene: 11. The DNA for the CDR3 is TGTGCCAGCAGTTTATACGGGCAGGGGGTTAGGGATGAGCAGTTCTTC. Translation: CASSLYGQGVRDEQFF.

The J gene is TRBJ1-1, the V gene TRBV2; TRBD1 is a possible D gene (5 bases). This CDR3 is 11 amino acids long. Germline V gene sequence: CDR1 SNHLY, CDR2 FYNNEI. In nucleotides, the CDR3 is TGTGCTTACGGGGGAAACACTGAAGCTTTCTTT. This gives the protein CAYGGNTEAFF.

To note about this clone: This same CDR3 is encoded by further DNA sequences in the sample. The chain has TRBV19 and TRBJ2-3; perhaps TRBD2 as D (5 bases). CDR1 is LNHDA and CDR2 is SQIVND in the germline V gene (reference sequence). The CDR3 runs to 14 residues. The ends were cut back, 0 bases at V and 3 bases at J, with 7 bases in the middle. CDR3 in DNA: TGTGCCAGTAGTATAGATGGCGGGACAGATACGCAGTATTTT. This gives the protein CASSIDGGTDTQYF.

V and J are TRBV14 and TRBJ2-7; 7 bases are shared with TRBD2. This CDR3 region has 16 residues. J gave up 0 bases and V 0 bases, and 5 bases lay outside the gene matches. Germline lookup yields CDR1 SGHDN and CDR2 FVKESK. The CDR3, as DNA: TGTGCCAGCAGCCAAGACAGCGGGATAACCTCCTACGAGCAGTACTTC. This gives the protein CASSQDSGITSYEQYF.

J is TRBJ2-3 and V is TRBV19; tentatively, D is TRBD2 (6 bases). The ends were cut back, 4 bases at V and 6 bases at J, with 17 bases in the middle. The CDR3 is 15 amino acids. Per the germline V gene, CDR1 is LNHDA and CDR2 is SQIVND (reference sequence). CDR3 sequence: CASSTGETRDDTQYF. For the CDR3, the DNA is TGTGCCAGTAGTACGGGGGAGACCCGGGATGATACGCAGTATTTT.

The V gene is TRBV2, the J gene TRBJ1-2, with D possibly being TRBD1 (5 bases). CDR3 length equals 13 residues. Trimming cost V 3 bases and J 1 base, with 6 bases left between them. The V gene's germline CDR1 is SNHLY and CDR2 FYNNEI. The CDR3: CASSEGGNYGYTF. Written as DNA, the CDR3 is TGTGCCAGCAGTGAGGGGGGTAACTATGGCTACACCTTC.

This chain joins TRBV2 and TRBJ2-1; TRBD2 matches 8 bases. Trimming cost V 7 bases and J 11 bases; bases outside gene matches: 10. CDR1 is SNHLY, CDR2 FYNNEI, per germline. The CDR3 consists of 13 residues. CDR3 amino acids: CASNLAAGGQQFF. As DNA, the CDR3 is TGTGCCAGCAACCTTGCTGCGGGGGGCCAGCAGTTCTTC.

The chain's CDR3 is CAWSRDSFGYTF. For the CDR3, the DNA is TGTGCCTGGAGCCGGGACAGCTTTGGCTACACCTTC. The rearrangement uses TRBV30 and TRBJ1-2; 7 bases align to TRBD1. The CDR3 is made up of 12 amino acids. Germline trimming cut 3 bases from V and 7 bases from J; bases unmatched to any gene: 5. From germline, CDR1 is GTSNPN and CDR2 SVGIG (reference sequence). The full variable domain, with the rest looked up from reference TRBV30 and TRBJ1-2, is SQTIHQWPATLVQPVGSPLSLECTVEGTSNPNLYWYRQAAGRGLQLLFYSVGIGQISSEVPQNLSASRPQDRQFILSSKKLLLSDSGFYLCAWSRDSFGYTFGSGTRLTVV.

The V and J genes are TRBV11-2 and TRBJ2-2, with 12 bases matching TRBD2. The CDR3 sequence is 19 residues long. The V segment lost 6 bases and the J segment 4 bases; nucleotides outside the gene matches: 15. Per germline, CDR1 SGHAT and CDR2 FQNNGV. The CDR3 protein is CASSPQRLAGAPGTGELFF. The DNA for the CDR3 is TGTGCCAGCAGTCCTCAACGACTAGCGGGAGCCCCGGGCACCGGGGAGCTGTTTTTT.

The V and J genes are TRBV12-3 or TRBV12-4 and TRBJ2-7, with D perhaps matching TRBD2 (7 bases). Trimming took 8 bases from V and 2 from J, leaving 13 bases between them. This CDR3 is 13 amino acids long. CDR3: CASGGAFTYEQYF. The CDR3 DNA sequence: TGTGCCAGCGGGGGGGCTTTCACCTACGAGCAGTACTTC.

Here the CDR3 reads CASSPPKSGVGYEQFF. The CDR3 DNA is TGTGCCAGCTCACCACCGAAATCAGGGGTTGGGTATGAGCAGTTCTTC. This sequence joins TRBV18 and TRBJ2-1; tentatively, D is TRBD1 (6 bases). CDR1 is KGHSH, CDR2 LQKENI, per germline. This CDR3 spans 16 amino acids. V gave up 0 bases and J gave up 8 bases, with 17 bases separating them.

V is TRBV21-1 and J is TRBJ2-1; TRBD2 is the table's D call, not checked against the DNA. TRBV21-1 is reported as a pseudogene. CDR3 size: 15 residues. In DNA, the CDR3 is TGTGCCAGCGGCGTAGGAGGGACCCTTTACAATGAGCAGTTCTTC. This encodes CASGVGGTLYNEQFF.

There are a few counts of this clone. The genes are TRBV6-4 and TRBJ2-6; D unresolved. Trimming pared 4 bases from V and 0 bases from J, leaving 4 bases between. The CDR3 length is 14 residues. The germline gives CDR1 MRHNA, CDR2 SNTAGT. The CDR3 nucleotides read TGTGCCAGCAGTGCCCTCTCTGGGGCCAACGTCCTGACTTTC. Translation gives CASSALSGANVLTF.

J is TRBJ1-3 and V is TRBV6-5; D is ambiguous. The CDR3 covers 14 residues. The V gene's germline CDR1 is MNHEY and CDR2 SVGAGI. With 0 bases removed from V and 3 bases from J, the gap between germline ends came to 6 bases. The CDR3 is CASSYSGVGNTIYF. The CDR3 DNA is TGTGCCAGCAGTTACTCCGGGGTTGGAAACACCATATATTTT.

The chain joins TRBV5-1 to TRBJ1-4, with D possibly being TRBD1 (6 bases). With 4 bases removed from V and 8 bases from J, the gap between germline ends came to 12 bases. CDR1 SGHRS and CDR2 YFSETQ come from the germline V gene. The CDR3 consists of 13 residues. CDR3 DNA: TGCGCCAGCAGCCAGGCAGGGGACGAAAAACTGTTTTTT. As protein: CASSQAGDEKLFF.

J is TRBJ2-7 and V is TRBV12-3 or TRBV12-4; D is ambiguous. Trimming left V 6 bases short and J 2 bases short, with 8 bases between. CDR3 length: 12 amino acids. The CDR3 region is CASRPDTYEQYF. Here the CDR3 DNA reads TGTGCCAGCAGACCTGACACCTACGAGCAGTACTTC.

The chain carries TRBV24-1 and TRBJ1-2, with a weak D call TRBD1 (5 bases). In germline, CDR1 is KGHDR, CDR2 SFDVKD. There are 12 residues in the CDR3. V was cut by 4 bases and J by 8 bases, with 10 bases left in between. DNA for the CDR3: TGTGCCACCAGTGACGGGGGTCGGGGCTACACCTTC. It specifies CATSDGGRGYTF.

The CDR3 DNA sequence: TGCGCCAGCAGGGAGAGCGGGGACTACAATGAGCAGTTCTTC. Its protein product is CASRESGDYNEQFF. The chain couples TRBV5-1 to TRBJ2-1; 7 nucleotides agree with TRBD2. CDR3 size: 14 residues. CDR1 and CDR2 (germline): SGHRS, YFSETQ. V lost 5 bases to trimming and J lost 3 bases; unmatched junction nucleotides: 5.

The chain combines TRBV9 with TRBJ2-6, with D possibly matching TRBD2 (6 bases). The V gene's germline CDR1 is SGDLS and CDR2 YYNGEE. This CDR3 region has 17 residues. Deletions cut 3 bases from V and 2 bases from J, with 15 bases between. The CDR3 protein is CASSARRRGPGANVLTF. The CDR3 coding sequence is TGTGCCAGCAGCGCCCGGCGGAGGGGCCCTGGGGCCAACGTCCTGACTTTC.

The chain is built from TRBV11-2 and TRBJ1-2, with 7 bases fitting TRBD1. CDR3 length: 13 residues. The junction had 4 bases not matched to a gene; V was cut back by 5 bases and J by 4 bases. Germline CDR1 SGHAT, CDR2 FQNNGV. CDR3 DNA sequence: TGTGCCAGCAGCGCGACAGGGACCTATGGCTACACCTTC. Amino acid sequence: CASSATGTYGYTF.

The rearrangement uses TRBV15 and TRBJ2-7, with 7 bases aligning to TRBD2. CDR1 and CDR2 from the germline V gene are LNHNV and YYDKDF (reference sequence). The V and J ends lost 0 bases and 2 bases, in that order; junction bases with no gene match: 7. This CDR3 comprises 16 residues. In DNA form, the CDR3 reads TGTGCCACCAGCAGAGAGGAGACTAGCCCACCCTACGAGCAGTACTTC. Protein: CATSREETSPPYEQYF.

In this sample, this clone turned up once. V usage is TRBV11-2 and J usage is TRBJ2-5; 7 nucleotides align to TRBD2. The germline V gene encodes CDR1 SGHAT and CDR2 FQNNGV. The CDR3 is made up of 14 amino acids. With V trimmed by 2 bases and J by 1 base, 1 base remained unmatched. The CDR3, as DNA: TGTGCCAGCAGCTTACTAGCGGTCCAAGAGACCCAGTACTTC. The encoded protein is CASSLLAVQETQYF.

The chain joins TRBV4-3 to TRBJ1-5; no reliable D call. The CDR3 consists of 14 residues. Trimming took 1 base from V and 7 from J, leaving 11 bases between them. The germline CDR1 and CDR2 sequences are LGHNA and YSLEER. The CDR3 nucleotides read TGCGCCAGCAGCCAAGGCTTGCCTAAACAGCCCCAGCATTTT. This encodes CASSQGLPKQPQHF.

The J gene is TRBJ1-5, the V gene TRBV6-1; no clear D. The V end lost 3 bases, the J end lost 0 bases, and 9 bases lay between the germline ends. The CDR3 runs 15 residues. Germline V lookup: CDR1 MNHNS, CDR2 SASEGT. The CDR3 region has the DNA TGTGCCAGCAGTGAGCCCAGGAATAGCAATCAGCCCCAGCATTTT. It specifies CASSEPRNSNQPQHF.

J is TRBJ1-2 and V is TRBV3-1 (or the pseudogene TRBV3-2); 9 nucleotides line up with TRBD1. Losses at the gene ends were 4 bases for V and 5 bases for J; bases not matched to a gene: 5. Germline assignment: CDR1 LGHDT and CDR2 YNNKEL (reference sequence). The CDR3 spans 14 residues. DNA for the CDR3: TGTGCCAGCAGCCCGGGACAGGGTTGGTATGGCTACACCTTC. This gives the protein CASSPGQGWYGYTF.

The chain recombines TRBV15 with TRBJ1-2; a weak D match, TRBD1 (5 bases). Germline V lookup: CDR1 LNHNV, CDR2 YYDKDF (reference sequence). Trimming removed 7 bases from V and 5 bases from J, with 11 bases in between. The CDR3 extends over 12 amino acids. CDR3 DNA: TGTGCCACCAAGCCTCCAGGGTATGGCTACACCTTC. It is translated as CATKPPGYGYTF.

The chain employs TRBV25-1 and TRBJ2-3; D unresolved. V shed 3 bases and J shed 6 bases, with 19 bases lying between them. There are 16 residues in the CDR3. CDR1 is MGHDK, CDR2 SYGVNS, per germline. This chain's CDR3 is CASSDLLYDRPDTQYF. DNA for the CDR3: TGTGCCAGCAGTGATCTTCTATACGATCGTCCTGATACGCAGTATTTT.